A selection of T cell receptor beta chains follows, all from one sample in a study of OX40 agonist ivuxolimab in advanced cancers. Clones were sequenced by immunoSEQ multiplex PCR, and TCRdb holds only the in-frame ones, with some missing. The sample has some 94,000 clones, approximately 89% seen once. The sequencing used CD4+ or CD8+ T cells sorted from blood, collected in a trial of the OX40 agonist ivuxolimab. The receptors stem from an adult with an advanced solid tumor such as melanoma, head and neck, liver or kidney cancer. CDR3s include the opening cysteine and the closing phenylalanine or tryptophan. A D gene is named only where the DNA matches it firmly. Clone size is shown for a subset of rows, as once, few, many or a class of expanded clone.

clone_size	v_call	j_call	d_call	cdr3_aa	cdr3_nt
-	TRBV28	TRBJ2-5	-	CASSPYSPSGETQYF	TGTGCCAGCAGTCCCTATAGCCCCTCGGGGGAGACCCAGTACTTC
-	TRBV4-3	TRBJ2-3	TRBD2	CASSQDASGRAPHF	TGCGCCAGCAGCCAAGACGCGAGCGGGAGGGCCCCACATTTT
-	TRBV28	TRBJ1-3	-	CASSFLYLGNTIYF	TGTGCCAGCAGTTTTCTCTACCTCGGAAACACCATATATTTT
-	TRBV19	TRBJ2-4	TRBD2	CASSVGLVIAKNIQYF	TGTGCCAGTAGTGTCGGACTAGTAATAGCCAAAAACATTCAGTACTTC
-	TRBV19	TRBJ2-3	-	CASSRYSPADTQYF	TGTGCCAGTAGTAGATACTCCCCGGCAGATACGCAGTATTTT
-	TRBV19	TRBJ2-2	TRBD1	CASSRDRGVTGELFF	TGTGCCAGTAGTAGGGACAGGGGGGTCACCGGGGAGCTGTTTTTT
-	TRBV11-2	TRBJ1-1	-	CASSLTGFFRYPSNDEAFF	TGTGCCAGCAGCTTAACAGGGTTTTTCCGATACCCATCTAACGACGAAGCTTTCTTT
-	TRBV5-1	TRBJ2-3	-	CASSLGAFSTDTQYF	TGCGCCAGCAGCTTGGGGGCCTTTAGCACAGATACGCAGTATTTT
-	TRBV6-5	TRBJ1-3	-	CASSYYGGGGNTIYF	TGTGCCAGCAGTTACTACGGAGGAGGGGGAAACACCATATATTTT
-	TRBV5-5	TRBJ2-1	TRBD2	CASSYMSLAGEQFF	TGTGCCAGCAGTTACATGTCACTAGCGGGGGAACAGTTCTTC
-	TRBV15	TRBJ2-3	-	CATSRDRSSDTQYF	TGTGCCACCAGCAGAGATAGAAGTTCAGATACGCAGTATTTT
-	TRBV5-4	TRBJ2-5	TRBD1	CASSLYRTGGKETQYF	TGTGCCAGCAGCTTGTATAGGACAGGGGGAAAAGAGACCCAGTACTTC
-	TRBV5-8	TRBJ1-1	TRBD1	CASSLNQGAFFTEAFF	TGTGCCAGCAGCTTAAACCAGGGGGCTTTTTTCACTGAAGCTTTCTTT
few	TRBV30	TRBJ1-5	-	CAWSALSNQPQHF	TGTGCCTGGAGTGCGCTCAGCAATCAGCCCCAGCATTTT
-	TRBV19	TRBJ2-1	TRBD2	CASSKLAGDRNEQFF	TGTGCCAGTAGTAAACTAGCGGGAGACAGGAATGAGCAGTTCTTC
once	TRBV29-1	TRBJ1-1	-	CSGHRSTEAFF	TGCAGCGGACACAGGAGCACTGAAGCTTTCTTT
-	TRBV11-2	TRBJ1-3	-	CASSWGDPSGNTIYF	TGTGCCAGCAGCTGGGGGGATCCCTCTGGAAACACCATATATTTT